In this sample, the clone carrying this T cell receptor beta chain turned up many times. Its antigen is not identified. This CDR3 is 16 amino acids long. With 2 bases clipped from V and 4 bases from J, the junction kept 9 bases outside the gene matches. Germline V lookup: CDR1 SGHDT, CDR2 YYEEEE. Synthesis of cDNA was carried out by template-switch 5'RACE. The reaction used 10-nucleotide random UMIs. TCRdb redid the calling of the 5' RACE reads with MiXCR, one entry per CDR3 protein. Of some 60,000 distinct CDR3 sequences in the sample, under 4.5% were seen once. These data belong to a study of neurological immune-mediated disorders. Study observations and caveats: Among expanded clones, no CDR3 amino acid sequences were shared across subjects, a pattern suggesting private repertoires in all groups.

The sequence derives from a young woman with multiple sclerosis. V usage is TRBV5-6 and J usage is TRBJ2-1; 7 nucleotides align to TRBD1. The sequenced sample was PBMCs. CDR3 in amino acids: CASSFRAAGGYNEQFF. CDR3 nucleotides: TGTGCCAGCAGCTTTAGAGCGGCAGGGGGTTACAATGAGCAGTTCTTC. The full variable domain, with the rest looked up from reference TRBV5-6 and TRBJ2-1, is DAGVTQSPTHLIKTRGQQVTLRCSPKSGHDTVSWYQQALGQGPQFIFQYYEEEERQRGNFPDRFSGHQFPNYSSELNVNALLLGDSALYLCASSFRAAGGYNEQFFGPGTRLTVL.